The 11 T cell receptor beta chains given below trace back to one sample, sequenced in a study of regulatory T cells in long-lasting Graves disease. CDR3-region Arm-PCR and iRepertoire HTBI primers produced the TCR beta libraries. TCRdb called the multiplex PCR reads again in MiXCR, with one record for every CDR3 protein. This sample has approximately 690,000 distinct CDR3 sequences; about 32% occur once, and the top ten carry around 40%. Sample time point: persistent/refractory GD, antithyroid drugs over 5 years with positive TRAb. From PBMCs, RNA was extracted and then used to make the TCR library. This specimen was peripheral blood mononuclear cells (PBMCs), taken when the disease was refractory, from a patient treated with antithyroid drugs. All receptors derive from a female donor with Graves disease.

The gene calls are TRBV20-1 and TRBJ1-4; D gene unclear. This CDR3 is 12 amino acids long. The V gene lost 6 bases and the J gene lost 3 bases, with 8 bases spanning the gap. The germline V gene has CDR1 DFQATT and CDR2 SNEGSKA (reference sequence). This CDR3 reads CSAVTANEKLFF. The CDR3 region has the DNA TGCAGTGCGGTAACGGCTAATGAAAAACTGTTTTTT.

The chain employs TRBV12-3 or TRBV12-4 and TRBJ2-7; possibly TRBD1 for D (6 bases). This CDR3 comprises 17 residues. Trimming pared 5 bases from V and 0 bases from J, leaving 20 bases between. The CDR3 reads CASSLLRRDTFSYEQYF. CDR3 sequence (DNA): TGTGCCAGCAGTCTCCTTCGCCGGGACACCTTCTCCTACGAGCAGTACTTC.

A remark on this clonotype: A much more abundant neighbour one base away suggests this may be a read error. J is TRBJ1-2 and V is TRBV20-1; D gene ambiguous. This CDR3 is 14 amino acids long. Germline V gene sequence: CDR1 DFQATT, CDR2 SNEGSKA (reference sequence). The V end was cut by 5 bases, the J end by 8 bases, with 21 bases between. This CDR3 reads CSAPNTGILGGYTF. The CDR3 DNA follows: TGCAGTGCTCCCAACACCGGGATACTGGGGGGCTACACCTTC.

The rearrangement links TRBV3-1 to TRBJ2-7; 10 nucleotides line up with TRBD2. After removal of 5 bases from V and 4 bases from J, the junction contained 23 bases not matched to a gene. CDR1 and CDR2 from the germline V gene are LGHDT and YNNKEL (reference sequence). The CDR3 contains 20 residues. This CDR3 reads CASSRVDSASSGSSFYEQYF. The CDR3 DNA follows: TGTGCCAGCAGCAGGGTGGACAGCGCTTCTAGCGGGAGTTCCTTTTACGAGCAGTACTTC.

This clonotype was recorded at least ten times. The chain combines TRBV2 with TRBJ2-2, with TRBD1 matching 7 bases. CDR1 is SNHLY and CDR2 is FYNNEI in the germline V gene. With 7 bases clipped from V and 5 bases from J, the junction kept 7 bases outside the gene matches. The CDR3 has 14 residues. The CDR3 is CASITDRRTGELFF. The CDR3, as DNA: TGTGCCAGCATTACGGACAGGCGGACCGGGGAGCTGTTTTTT. Drawing the rest from reference TRBV2 and TRBJ2-2, the complete variable domain is EPEVTQTPSHQVTQMGQEVILRCVPISNHLYFYWYRQILGQKVEFLVSFYNNEISEKSEIFDDQFSVERPDGSNFTLKIRSTKLEDSAMYFCASITDRRTGELFFGEGSRLTVL.

This clonotype was found many times. This sequence joins TRBV2 and TRBJ2-7, with 13 bases identical to TRBD2. Germline CDR1 reads SNHLY; CDR2 reads FYNNEI. The CDR3 consists of 15 residues. Losses at the gene ends were 6 bases for V and 5 bases for J; bases not matched to a gene: 7. The CDR3 DNA follows: TGTGCCAGCAGGGCCCGACTAGCGGGAGGCAACGAGCAGTACTTC. Protein sequence: CASRARLAGGNEQYF.

This sequence joins TRBV3-1 and TRBJ2-5, with 7 bases matching TRBD2. The CDR3 consists of 19 residues. CDR1 is LGHDT and CDR2 is YNNKEL in the germline V gene (reference sequence). V shed 0 bases and J 7 bases; nucleotides not matched to a gene: 20. The CDR3 DNA sequence: TGTGCCAGCAGCCAAGATCCGTCTCCTGCGGGACCGTCTAGCGGGACCCAGTACTTC. It translates to CASSQDPSPAGPSSGTQYF.

There are a few counts of this clonotype. CDR3 amino acids: CASSNRAGTEAFF. The CDR3 DNA reads as TGTGCCAGTAGTAATCGGGCTGGCACTGAAGCTTTCTTT. The V and J genes are TRBV19 and TRBJ1-1; D is unresolved. The length of the CDR3 is 13 residues. Germline V gene lookup returns CDR1 LNHDA and CDR2 SQIVND (reference sequence). The V end lost 4 bases, the J end lost 4 bases, and 10 bases lay between the germline ends.

This clonotype was counted only a few times. This chain joins TRBV2 and TRBJ1-5; D is undetermined. V gave up 1 base and J gave up 2 bases, with 12 bases separating them. The CDR3 sequence is 16 residues long. Germline values: CDR1 SNHLY, CDR2 FYNNEI. The CDR3 spells CASSEGQFSGNQPQHF. DNA of the CDR3: TGTGCCAGCAGTGAAGGGCAGTTCTCGGGCAATCAGCCCCAGCATTTT.

This clonotype came up a few times. This chain links TRBV10-1 with TRBJ1-2; 8 nucleotides match TRBD1. V was clipped by 9 bases and J by 7 bases; unmatched bases: 4. The CDR3 has 11 amino acids. Per the germline V gene, CDR1 is WNHNN and CDR2 is SYGVQD (reference sequence). This CDR3 reads CARRDRCGYTF. The CDR3 nucleotides read TGCGCCAGGAGGGACAGGTGTGGCTACACCTTC.

The genes are TRBV7-9 and TRBJ1-5, with 8 bases aligning to TRBD1. The V segment lost 1 base and the J segment 3 bases; nucleotides outside the gene matches: 5. The CDR3 sequence is 16 residues long. CDR1 is SEHNR, CDR2 FQNEAQ, per germline (reference sequence). This CDR3 is CASSLEVTGVNQPQHF. CDR3 DNA: TGTGCCAGCAGCTTAGAAGTGACAGGGGTCAATCAGCCCCAGCATTTT. The full variable domain, its missing parts supplied by reference TRBV7-9 and TRBJ1-5, is DTGVSQNPRHKITKRGQNVTFRCDPISEHNRLYWYRQTLGQGPEFLTYFQNEAQLEKSRLLSDRFSAERPKGSFSTLEIQRTEQGDSAMYLCASSLEVTGVNQPQHFGDGTRLSIL.